A selection of T cell receptor beta chains follows, all from one sample in a study of early T cells in non-severe SARS-CoV-2 infection. In TCRdb, the 5' RACE reads were re-called with MiXCR into one record per CDR3 protein. The table has approximately 69,000 distinct CDR3 sequences, 12% seen once. Sequenced input: whole blood. These receptors all stem from an adult who was a healthcare worker with PCR-confirmed SARS-CoV-2 infection or an uninfected control (not recorded which). Each CDR3 is given without its conserved first and last residue.

len: 16; j_gene: TRBJ2-1; v_gene: TRBV2; CDR3aa: AISAGQGTPKPDNEQF
len: 10; j_gene: TRBJ1-2; v_gene: TRBV11-2; CDR3aa: ASSLESYGYT
len: 13; j_gene: TRBJ2-3; v_gene: TRBV4-2; CDR3aa: ASSQVAAGPDTQY
len: 15; j_gene: TRBJ2-6; v_gene: TRBV7-9; CDR3aa: ASSLGRGSSGANVLT
len: 11; j_gene: TRBJ2-7; v_gene: TRBV27; CDR3aa: ASSFRRSYEQY
len: 9; j_gene: TRBJ2-7; v_gene: TRBV28; CDR3aa: ASSLQYEQY
len: 14; j_gene: TRBJ2-3; v_gene: TRBV27; CDR3aa: ASSYRPGGATDTQY
len: 12; j_gene: TRBJ2-1; v_gene: TRBV7-2; CDR3aa: ASSFRTSGTAKF
len: 13; j_gene: TRBJ2-1; v_gene: TRBV11-3; CDR3aa: ASSLGRSSYNEQF
len: 12; j_gene: TRBJ2-2; v_gene: TRBV7-9; CDR3aa: ASSSGTNTGELF
len: 14; j_gene: TRBJ1-3; v_gene: TRBV4-1; CDR3aa: ASSQGPGTPGNTIY
len: 11; j_gene: TRBJ2-3; v_gene: TRBV7-9; CDR3aa: ASNTGGRNTQY
len: 13; j_gene: TRBJ2-6; v_gene: TRBV5-4; CDR3aa: ASSSAAAGANVLT
len: 13; j_gene: TRBJ2-2; v_gene: TRBV19; CDR3aa: ASTPAGVNTGELF
len: 13; j_gene: TRBJ1-1; v_gene: TRBV13; CDR3aa: ASGIGQNMNTEAF
len: 11; j_gene: TRBJ1-2; v_gene: TRBV28; CDR3aa: ASTRQFGNGYT
len: 10; j_gene: TRBJ2-1; v_gene: TRBV29-1; CDR3aa: SVGHSEQEQF
len: 14; j_gene: TRBJ2-3; v_gene: TRBV7-2; CDR3aa: ASSLTVAGGPDTQY
len: 12; j_gene: TRBJ2-1; v_gene: TRBV27; CDR3aa: ASSLLAGVGEQF
len: 11; j_gene: TRBJ2-1; v_gene: TRBV7-8; CDR3aa: ASSLAFPDEQF
len: 14; j_gene: TRBJ2-1; v_gene: TRBV7-9; CDR3aa: ASSPLDSYPGNEQF
len: 15; j_gene: TRBJ2-1; v_gene: TRBV12-3/TRBV12-4; CDR3aa: ASLQFTSGRSLNEQF
len: 11; j_gene: TRBJ2-1; v_gene: TRBV7-2; CDR3aa: ASSQQSYNEQF